This T cell receptor (beta chain) is from a study of naive and memory T cell subsets. The table lists this clonotype with many counts. Its antigen is as yet unknown. Both TRBC1 and TRBC2 were covered by a beta constant-region primer of two equimolar oligonucleotides. Ligated cDNA was amplified by four rounds of PCR with nested alpha and beta constant-region primers and SP2. A single record per CDR3 protein comes from TCRdb applying MiXCR to the UMI-ligation and nested PCR reads. The sample contains over 100,000 distinct CDR3 sequences, more than 12% of which appear only once. General study points: A few larger clonotypes appeared in naive repertoires, especially CD8, possibly memory cells re-expressing CD45RA.

The sequenced material came from naive CD8+ T cells from blood. This TCR came from a human donor in good health.

The CDR3: CAWSGGYEQYF. The CDR3 nucleotides read TGTGCCTGGAGTGGGGGCTACGAGCAGTACTTC. The chain links TRBV30 to TRBJ2-7; no clear D. V was cut by 1 base and J by 3 bases, with 4 bases left in between. This CDR3 has 11 amino acids. Germline V lookup: CDR1 GTSNPN, CDR2 SVGIG (reference sequence). The full variable domain, completed using reference TRBV30 and TRBJ2-7, is SQTIHQWPATLVQPVGSPLSLECTVEGTSNPNLYWYRQAAGRGLQLLFYSVGIGQISSEVPQNLSASRPQDRQFILSSKKLLLSDSGFYLCAWSGGYEQYFGPGTRLTVT.